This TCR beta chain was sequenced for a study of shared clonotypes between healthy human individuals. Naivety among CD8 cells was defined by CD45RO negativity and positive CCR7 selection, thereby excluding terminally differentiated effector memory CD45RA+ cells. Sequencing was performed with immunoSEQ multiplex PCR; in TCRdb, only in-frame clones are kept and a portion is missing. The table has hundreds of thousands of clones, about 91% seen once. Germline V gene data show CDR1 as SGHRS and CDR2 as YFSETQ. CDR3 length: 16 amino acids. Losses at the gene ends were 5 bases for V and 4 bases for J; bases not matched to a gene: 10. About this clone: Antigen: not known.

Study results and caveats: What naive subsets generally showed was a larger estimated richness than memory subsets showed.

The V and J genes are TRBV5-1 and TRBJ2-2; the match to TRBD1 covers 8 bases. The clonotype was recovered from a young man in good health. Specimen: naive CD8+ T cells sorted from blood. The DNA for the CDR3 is TGCGCCAGCAGGCAAGACAGGGGTTTAGGCACCGGGGAGCTGTTTTTT. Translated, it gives CASRQDRGLGTGELFF.